This is a list of T cell receptor beta chains from one sample in a study of cytomegalovirus exposure and HLA in healthy donors. The method was immunoSEQ multiplex PCR; TCRdb's version includes in-frame clones alone and lacks a portion of them. This table holds about 120,000 clones, 77% found once. Sequenced material: PBMCs. All receptors derive from a man younger than 35 in good health and CMV-seropositive. Each CDR3 is given with its conserved first and last residue.

V	J	CDR3
TRBV9	TRBJ1-6	CASSVDPGPLHF
TRBV30	TRBJ2-3	CAWSGGLALSTDTQYF
TRBV12-5	TRBJ1-2	CASGLNRDRASGYTF
TRBV28	TRBJ1-5	CASGRTGVRQPQHF
TRBV5-1	TRBJ2-7	CASSLVSRDTKSVQYF
TRBV7-6	TRBJ2-3	CASSPRTGGTDTQYF
TRBV14	TRBJ1-2	CASSQVAPHPWYGYTF
TRBV7-9	TRBJ2-1	CASSLGAGVMIEQFF
TRBV4-1	TRBJ1-6	CASSQGFPGSYNSPLHF
TRBV7-9	TRBJ1-1	CASSLGSAESTEAFF
TRBV7-6	TRBJ2-7	CASSLSNGGFGEQYF
TRBV5-5	TRBJ2-5	CASRAGGKETQYF